The 10 T cell receptor beta chains given below trace back to one sample, sequenced in a study of shared clonotypes between healthy human individuals. Assay used: immunoSEQ multiplex PCR; TCRdb lists only in-frame clones, some missing. The table records about 2.1 million clones, 85% to 95% of them present only once. It was CD45RO-negative cells, positively selected for CCR7, that made up naive CD8 cells, with terminally differentiated effector memory CD45RA+ cells excluded. The sequencing sample was made of naive CD8+ T cells from PBMCs. The receptors derive from a man between 18 and 35 years old in good health. Some clones in this sample may be carry-over from other donors' samples.

The chain combines TRBV27 with TRBJ2-3; 9 bases map to TRBD2. The ends lost 5 bases at V and 1 base at J; junction bases unmatched: 1. Germline lookup yields CDR1 MNHEY and CDR2 SMNVEV (reference sequence). This CDR3 has 14 residues. CDR3 sequence (DNA): TGTGCCAGCAGTGGACTAGCGCGCACAGATACGCAGTATTTT. Amino acids: CASSGLARTDTQYF.

This clone turned up a few times. Other DNA sequences in the sample encode the same CDR3. The chain couples TRBV4-1 to TRBJ1-1; 9 bases align to TRBD1. J was trimmed by 5 bases and V by 3 bases; bases with no gene match: 4. The CDR3 loop spans 14 amino acids. Germline CDR1 and CDR2: MGHRA and YSYEKL. The DNA of the CDR3 is TGCGCCAGCAGCCAGGGACAGGGAGGGACTGAAGCTTTCTTT. Translated, it gives CASSQGQGGTEAFF.

V and J are TRBV14 and TRBJ2-5, with TRBD2 identical over 8 bases. J gave up 2 bases and V 8 bases, and 13 bases lay outside the gene matches. This CDR3 spans 16 amino acids. Germline lookup yields CDR1 SGHDN and CDR2 FVKESK. CDR3 loop: CASAYHLAGRQETQYF. In DNA form, the CDR3 reads TGTGCCAGCGCCTACCACTTAGCGGGGAGACAAGAGACCCAGTACTTC.

As DNA, the CDR3 is TGTGCCACCAGCCCACGACGGGGCGACTACACCTTC. Translating it yields CATSPRRGDYTF. The chain is built from TRBV15 and TRBJ1-2, with D perhaps matching TRBD1 (5 bases). CDR1 is LNHNV and CDR2 is YYDKDF in the germline V gene (reference sequence). Trimming took 5 bases from V and 10 from J, leaving 14 bases between them. CDR3 length equals 12 residues.

The V gene is TRBV23-1, the J gene TRBJ2-7; TRBD2 is a possible D gene (6 bases). TRBV23-1 is given ORF status, its function remaining uncertain. V dropped 0 bases and J dropped 3 bases, with 12 bases sitting between them. The CDR3 totals 15 residues. This chain's CDR3 is CASSQSTSRVYEQYF. The CDR3 DNA sequence: TGCGCCAGCAGTCAATCGACTAGTCGAGTCTACGAGCAGTACTTC.

The rearrangement uses TRBV9 and TRBJ2-2; 10 bases are shared with TRBD2. The V gene end was trimmed by 4 bases and the J gene end by 1 base; junction bases not matched to a gene: 7. There are 17 residues in the CDR3. Germline CDR1 SGDLS, CDR2 YYNGEE. In nucleotides, the CDR3 is TGTGCCAGCAGCCTATCAGCGGGAGGGTTGAACACCGGGGAGCTGTTTTTT. Protein: CASSLSAGGLNTGELFF. Variable domain in full (rest from reference TRBV9 and TRBJ2-2): DSGVTQTPKHLITATGQRVTLRCSPRSGDLSVYWYQQSLDQGLQFLIQYYNGEERAKGNILERFSAQQFPDLHSELNLSSLELGDSALYFCASSLSAGGLNTGELFFGEGSRLTVL.

CDR3: CSVDLAGAGETQYF. DNA for the CDR3: TGCAGCGTTGATTTAGCGGGAGCTGGAGAGACCCAGTACTTC. The chain joins TRBV29-1 to TRBJ2-5; 9 bases line up with TRBD2. The CDR3 extends over 14 amino acids. V shed 3 bases, J shed 4 bases, and the junction held 6 bases outside the gene matches. Germline values: CDR1 SQVTM, CDR2 ANQGSEA.

The chain employs TRBV5-4 and TRBJ1-2; D possibly corresponds to TRBD1 (5 bases). Germline assignment: CDR1 SGHNT and CDR2 YYREEE (reference sequence). The CDR3 has 13 residues. V lost 8 bases to trimming and J lost 6 bases, with 17 bases between them. DNA of the CDR3: TGTGCCAGTCACTCCGGCTCGGGGGATGGCTACACCTTC. Encoded protein: CASHSGSGDGYTF.

The chain recombines TRBV10-1 with TRBJ1-1; the D is unclear. This CDR3 has 16 residues. Per the germline V gene, CDR1 is WNHNN and CDR2 is SYGVQD (reference sequence). V lost 0 bases to trimming and J lost 2 bases, with 13 bases between them. CDR3 protein: CASSESARQRNTEAFF. CDR3 sequence (DNA): TGCGCCAGCAGTGAGTCAGCTCGGCAAAGAAACACTGAAGCTTTCTTT.

This clone came up a few times. The same CDR3 also results from other DNA sequences found in this sample. CDR3 DNA sequence: TGTGCCAGCAGCTCCAACACCGGGGAGCTGTTTTTT. It is translated as CASSSNTGELFF. V is TRBV5-6 and J is TRBJ2-2; D gene unclear. This CDR3 is 12 amino acids long. Germline loops: CDR1 SGHDT, CDR2 YYEEEE. Trimming pared 3 bases from V and 2 bases from J, leaving 2 bases between.